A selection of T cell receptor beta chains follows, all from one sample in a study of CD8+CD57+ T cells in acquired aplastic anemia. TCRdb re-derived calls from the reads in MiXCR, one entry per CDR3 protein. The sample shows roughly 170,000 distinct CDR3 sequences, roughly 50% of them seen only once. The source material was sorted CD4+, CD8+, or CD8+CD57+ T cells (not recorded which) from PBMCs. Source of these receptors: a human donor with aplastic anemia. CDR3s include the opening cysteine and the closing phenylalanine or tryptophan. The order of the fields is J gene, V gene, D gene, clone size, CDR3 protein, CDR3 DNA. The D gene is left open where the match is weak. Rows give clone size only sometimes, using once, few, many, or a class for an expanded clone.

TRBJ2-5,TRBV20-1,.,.,CSARIPAGQETQYF,TGCAGTGCTAGAATTCCCGCCGGACAAGAGACCCAGTACTTC
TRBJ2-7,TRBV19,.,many,CASSLTFRGGYEQYF,TGTGCCAGTAGTCTAACTTTCAGGGGTGGCTACGAGCAGTACTTC
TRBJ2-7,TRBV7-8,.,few,CASSSTRSYEQYF,TGTGCCAGCAGCTCCACAAGATCCTACGAGCAGTACTTC
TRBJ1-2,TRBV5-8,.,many,CASYQKDRLANGYTF,TGTGCCAGCTATCAAAAGGACCGTCTGGCCAATGGCTACACCTTC
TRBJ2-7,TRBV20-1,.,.,CSARDLSDPYEQYF,TGCAGTGCTAGAGATCTCAGTGACCCCTACGAGCAGTACTTC
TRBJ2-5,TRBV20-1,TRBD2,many,CSARAGVIQETQYF,TGCAGTGCTAGGGCGGGGGTAATACAAGAGACCCAGTACTTC
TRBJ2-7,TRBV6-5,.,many,CASSYHRRPADQYF,TGTGCCAGCAGTTACCACCGCAGACCTGCGGATCAGTACTTC
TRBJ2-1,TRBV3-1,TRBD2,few,CASSQSGLAAYNEQFF,TGTGCCAGCAGCCAATCGGGACTAGCGGCTTACAATGAGCAGTTCTTC
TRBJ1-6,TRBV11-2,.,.,CASNRARSPLHF,TGTGCCAGCAACCGGGCCCGGTCGCCCCTCCACTTT
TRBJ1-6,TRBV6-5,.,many,CASSYRNSPLHF,TGTGCCAGCAGTTATCGTAATTCACCCCTCCACTTT
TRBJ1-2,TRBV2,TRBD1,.,CASSTGTGWDGYTF,TGTGCCAGCAGTACCGGGACAGGGTGGGATGGCTACACCTTC
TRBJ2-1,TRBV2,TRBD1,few,CASGWDSNNEQFF,TGTGCCAGCGGCTGGGACAGCAACAATGAGCAGTTCTTC
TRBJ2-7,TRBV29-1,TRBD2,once,CSVGGGRGNSYEQYF,TGCAGCGTTGGTGGGGGGAGGGGAAACTCCTACGAGCAGTACTTC
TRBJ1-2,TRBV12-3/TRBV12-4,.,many,CASSFDWRLGYTF,TGTGCCAGCAGTTTCGATTGGCGGCTTGGCTACACCTTC
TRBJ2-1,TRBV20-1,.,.,CSAPDSGSYNEQFF,TGCAGTGCCCCGGATAGCGGCTCCTACAATGAGCAGTTCTTC
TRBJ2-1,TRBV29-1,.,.,CSALADVYNEQFF,TGCAGCGCCCTCGCCGACGTCTACAATGAGCAGTTCTTC
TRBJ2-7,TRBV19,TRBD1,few,CASSIGTGGLSEQYF,TGTGCCAGTAGTATAGGGACAGGGGGTCTTTCCGAGCAGTACTTC
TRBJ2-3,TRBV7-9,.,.,CASSWDGPTDTQYF,TGTGCCAGCAGCTGGGACGGTCCCACAGATACGCAGTATTTT
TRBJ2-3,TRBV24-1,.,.,CATSDLFRTDGTDTQYF,TGTGCCACCAGTGATTTATTCCGGACAGATGGAACAGATACGCAGTATTTT
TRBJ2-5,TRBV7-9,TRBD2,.,CASSFPGLAGAETQYF,TGTGCCAGCAGCTTTCCGGGACTAGCGGGAGCAGAGACCCAGTACTTC
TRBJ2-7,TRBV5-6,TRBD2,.,CASSAGGVSYEQYF,TGTGCCAGCAGCGCCGGGGGGGTCTCCTACGAGCAGTACTTC
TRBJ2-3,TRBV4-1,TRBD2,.,CASSRQGLAGGQRVDTQYF,TGCGCCAGCAGCCGTCAAGGACTAGCGGGGGGGCAAAGAGTAGATACGCAGTATTTT
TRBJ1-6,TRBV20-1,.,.,CSARKGLYNSPLHF,TGCAGTGCTAGGAAGGGACTCTATAATTCACCCCTCCACTTT
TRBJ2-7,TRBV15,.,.,CATSPDSYEQYF,TGTGCCACCAGCCCAGACAGCTACGAGCAGTACTTC
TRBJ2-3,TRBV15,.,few,CATSAVALSTDTQYF,TGTGCCACCAGCGCAGTAGCGTTGAGCACAGATACGCAGTATTTT
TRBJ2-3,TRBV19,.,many,CASKDRPTDTQYF,TGTGCCAGTAAGGACCGTCCCACAGATACGCAGTATTTT
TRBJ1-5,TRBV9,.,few,CASSVGDISQPQHF,TGTGCCAGCAGCGTAGGAGACATTTCACAGCCCCAGCATTTT
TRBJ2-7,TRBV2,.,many,CASRSNYRGSEQYF,TGTGCCAGCAGATCCAATTACCGGGGGTCGGAGCAGTACTTC
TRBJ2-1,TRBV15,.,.,CATSRGTGEQFF,TGTGCCACCAGCAGAGGAACGGGTGAGCAGTTCTTC
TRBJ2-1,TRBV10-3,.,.,CAISESRINNEQFF,TGTGCCATCAGTGAGTCTCGGATCAACAATGAGCAGTTCTTC
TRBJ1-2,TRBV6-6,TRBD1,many,CASSQLQGARGYTF,TGTGCCAGCAGCCAGCTTCAGGGGGCGCGGGGCTACACCTTC
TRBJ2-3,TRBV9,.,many,CASSPSYSSGTDTQYF,TGTGCCAGCAGCCCGAGTTACTCCTCGGGCACAGATACGCAGTATTTT
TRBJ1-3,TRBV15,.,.,CATSRNPYSGNTIYF,TGTGCCACCAGCAGAAATCCTTACTCTGGAAACACCATATATTTT
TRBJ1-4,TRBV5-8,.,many,CASSLERGASTNEKLFF,TGTGCCAGCAGCTTGGAGCGGGGGGCCTCAACTAATGAAAAACTGTTTTTT
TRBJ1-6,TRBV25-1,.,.,CASSELWGVGSPLHF,TGTGCCAGCAGTGAATTATGGGGAGTTGGGTCTCCCCTCCACTTT
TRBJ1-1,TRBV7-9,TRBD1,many,CASSSGGETEAFF,TGTGCCAGCAGCTCAGGGGGCGAGACTGAAGCTTTCTTT
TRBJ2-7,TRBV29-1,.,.,CSVEVSDRNYEQYF,TGCAGCGTTGAAGTATCGGACAGAAACTACGAGCAGTACTTC
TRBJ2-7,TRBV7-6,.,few,CASSLAGVTEQYF,TGTGCCAGCAGCTTAGCCGGGGTTACCGAGCAGTACTTC
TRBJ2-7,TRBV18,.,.,CASSARVSFEQYF,TGTGCCAGCTCAGCGAGGGTATCTTTCGAGCAGTACTTC
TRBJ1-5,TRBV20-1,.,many,CSAGPGGAGQPQHF,TGCAGTGCTGGCCCCGGGGGCGCGGGGCAGCCCCAGCATTTT
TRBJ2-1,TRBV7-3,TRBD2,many,CASSLISGGPRSYNEQFF,TGTGCCAGCAGCTTAATTAGCGGGGGGCCACGCTCCTACAATGAGCAGTTCTTC